These 26 T cell receptor beta chains originate from one sample sequenced in a study of T cell repertoires in cytomegalovirus infection. These receptors have no identified antigens. One entry per CDR3 protein, called by TCRdb with MiXCR from the reads. Of 110,000 or so distinct CDR3 sequences listed, 30% to 35% are singletons. The specimen was CD8+ T cells from cultured PBMCs, collected from culture after CMV antigen stimulation. Receptor source: a human donor in good health (CMV status not recorded). Some clones in this sample may be carry-over from other donors' samples.

This chain joins TRBV7-6 and TRBJ2-7; 11 bases are a match to TRBD1. The V and J ends lost 6 bases and 7 bases, in that order; junction bases with no gene match: 8. Germline V lookup: CDR1 SGHVS, CDR2 FNYEAQ. The CDR3 has 14 residues. The chain's CDR3 is CASRGGTGGKEQYF. In DNA, the CDR3 is TGTGCCAGCAGAGGGGGGACAGGGGGAAAAGAGCAGTACTTC.

This clonotype was counted at least ten times. V is TRBV9 and J is TRBJ2-3; D might be TRBD2 (5 bases). The CDR3 runs to 15 residues. CDR1 is SGDLS and CDR2 is YYNGEE in the germline V gene. Trimming left V 4 bases short and J 4 bases short, with 16 bases between. CDR3 protein: CASSPTGSWADTQYF. The CDR3 bases are TGTGCCAGCAGCCCCACGGGAAGTTGGGCAGATACGCAGTATTTT.

The chain joins TRBV7-9 to TRBJ1-4; the match to TRBD1 covers 8 bases. Trimming cost V 5 bases and J 0 bases; bases outside gene matches: 8. Germline V gene sequence: CDR1 SEHNR, CDR2 FQNEAQ (reference sequence). The CDR3 has 17 residues. The CDR3 DNA follows: TGTGCCAGCAGCCACGGACAGGGCTTTGCAACTAATGAAAAACTGTTTTTT. It specifies CASSHGQGFATNEKLFF. The entire variable domain, with the rest obtained from reference TRBV7-9 and TRBJ1-4, is as follows: DTGVSQNPRHKITKRGQNVTFRCDPISEHNRLYWYRQTLGQGPEFLTYFQNEAQLEKSRLLSDRFSAERPKGSFSTLEIQRTEQGDSAMYLCASSHGQGFATNEKLFFGSGTQLSVL.

This clonotype came up a few times. J is TRBJ2-2 and V is TRBV4-1, with 8 bases fitting TRBD2. Trimming took 5 bases from V and 5 from J; bases not matched to a gene: 13. The CDR3 is 17 amino acids. Germline CDR1 is MGHRA and CDR2 is YSYEKL. Here the CDR3 reads CASSSTGGPGGTGELFF. The CDR3 bases are TGCGCCAGCAGCTCCACGGGGGGGCCCGGCGGAACCGGGGAGCTGTTTTTT.

This clonotype was seen many times. V and J are TRBV6-1 and TRBJ2-3; D may be TRBD1 (6 bases). Germline lookup yields CDR1 MNHNS and CDR2 SASEGT. The CDR3 extends over 14 amino acids. Between the trimmed V and J ends, which lost 5 bases and 7 bases, there was a span of 16 bases. CDR3 residues: CASSLGRTANTQYF. The CDR3 nucleotides read TGTGCCAGCAGTTTAGGACGGACAGCCAATACGCAGTATTTT.

This clonotype was counted a few times. CDR3 sequence: CASSFSGVDTDTQYF. DNA for the CDR3: TGTGCCAGCAGCTTTAGCGGGGTCGACACAGATACGCAGTATTTT. J is TRBJ2-3 and V is TRBV7-2, with 8 bases aligning to TRBD2. The germline gives CDR1 SGHTA, CDR2 FQGNSA. CDR3 length: 15 residues. V shed 3 bases and J 2 bases; nucleotides not matched to a gene: 4.

This rearrangement joins TRBV20-1 to TRBJ1-5; D not resolved. V was cut by 3 bases and J by 0 bases, with 12 bases left in between. CDR3 length equals 15 residues. Germline V gene data show CDR1 as DFQATT and CDR2 as SNEGSKA (reference sequence). The CDR3 bases are TGCAGTGCTAGTCTAGAAGGGATTAGCAATCAGCCCCAGCATTTT. It translates to CSASLEGISNQPQHF.

The chain couples TRBV7-9 to TRBJ2-7, with D possibly being TRBD1 (6 bases). The CDR3 has 14 amino acids. From germline, CDR1 is SEHNR and CDR2 FQNEAQ (reference sequence). Trimming took off 5 bases at V and 0 bases at J, with 11 bases between the two ends. CDR3 sequence reads: CASSPDSPSYEQYF. CDR3 coding DNA: TGTGCCAGCAGCCCGGACAGCCCCTCCTACGAGCAGTACTTC.

This clonotype counts as medium-sized (0.01 to 0.1%). The J gene is TRBJ2-6, the V gene TRBV5-6; no reliable D call. Deletions cut 1 base from V and 0 bases from J, with 11 bases between. The CDR3 is 17 amino acids. Per germline, CDR1 SGHDT and CDR2 YYEEEE. Written as DNA, the CDR3 is TGTGCCAGCAGCTTGCAGACGACCTACTCTGGGGCCAACGTCCTGACTTTC. This translates into CASSLQTTYSGANVLTF.

Comment on this clonotype: Sequence at one end of the junction differs from germline and may be a read error. In DNA, the CDR3 is TGTGCCAGCTGTGAGTGGGGGGGTTTCACAGATACGCAGTATTTT. Translation gives CASCEWGGFTDTQYF. The genes are TRBV6-1 and TRBJ2-3; the match to TRBD2 covers 7 bases. The CDR3 runs 15 residues. CDR1 and CDR2 from the germline V gene are MNHNS and SASEGT.

The gene calls are TRBV6-6 and TRBJ2-7; maybe TRBD2 (7 bases). The CDR3 has 15 residues. Germline V gene sequence: CDR1 MNHNY, CDR2 SVGAGI (reference sequence). V was cut by 5 bases and J by 2 bases, with 16 bases left in between. CDR3 residues: CASSDRGAGPYEQYF. The CDR3, as DNA: TGTGCCAGCAGTGACCGGGGGGCGGGGCCCTACGAGCAGTACTTC.

This clonotype was seen a single time. This rearrangement joins TRBV28 to TRBJ2-7, with D uncertain. Germline V gene lookup returns CDR1 MDHEN and CDR2 SYDVKM. The CDR3 has 13 amino acids. Trimming stripped 3 bases from V and 7 bases from J, with 13 bases between. CDR3 sequence reads: CASSLYTLGEQYF. The CDR3 nucleotides are TGTGCCAGCAGTTTGTACACGCTGGGAGAGCAGTACTTC.

This clonotype was observed a few times. The rearrangement uses TRBV27 and TRBJ2-7; 7 nucleotides agree with TRBD1. Germline-derived CDR1 and CDR2 are MNHEY and SMNVEV (reference sequence). V was clipped by 6 bases and J by 2 bases; unmatched bases: 22. This CDR3 is 19 amino acids long. This CDR3 is CASSLDYVTGMTLPYEQYF. CDR3 sequence (DNA): TGTGCCAGCAGCTTAGACTACGTGACAGGGATGACCTTACCCTACGAGCAGTACTTC.

The chain has TRBV18 and TRBJ1-6; the D gene is possibly TRBD1 (5 bases). Per the germline V gene, CDR1 is KGHSH and CDR2 is LQKENI. This CDR3 has 16 amino acids. The ends were cut back, 2 bases at V and 5 bases at J, with 13 bases in the middle. The CDR3 bases are TGTGCCAGCTCACCAAATGAGCAGGGTGATAATTCACCCCTCCACTTT. Protein: CASSPNEQGDNSPLHF.

This clonotype was seen only a few times. The gene calls are TRBV13 and TRBJ2-1, with D perhaps matching TRBD2 (5 bases). This CDR3 spans 15 amino acids. Germline assignment: CDR1 PRHDT and CDR2 FYEKMQ (reference sequence). The ends were cut back, 3 bases at V and 0 bases at J, with 9 bases in the middle. The CDR3 sequence: CASSFEGSSYNEQFF. The CDR3 DNA is TGTGCCAGCAGCTTCGAAGGGAGCTCCTACAATGAGCAGTTCTTC.

This chain uses TRBV28 with TRBJ2-5; 9 nucleotides match TRBD2. The J segment lost 5 bases and the V segment lost 8 bases, leaving 18 bases of the junction unmatched. Germline V gene sequence: CDR1 MDHEN, CDR2 SYDVKM. The CDR3 extends over 17 amino acids. In nucleotides, the CDR3 is TGTGCCAGCGAGGGGGGGGGTAGCGGGGGACGGGAGGAGACCCAGTACTTC. Translating gives CASEGGGSGGREETQYF.

This clonotype was seen a few times. The J gene is TRBJ1-2, the V gene TRBV12-3 or TRBV12-4; 9 bases line up with TRBD1. This CDR3 contains 14 residues. V lost 5 bases and J lost 7; bases outside the gene matches: 8. The CDR3 DNA reads as TGTGCCAGCAGTGAAGGACAGGGGATGTCTGGCTACACCTTC. Translation: CASSEGQGMSGYTF.

The chain carries TRBV6-5 and TRBJ2-1; D may be TRBD2 (6 bases). CDR1 is MNHEY, CDR2 SVGAGI, per germline. Between the trimmed V and J ends, which lost 6 bases and 9 bases, there was a span of 12 bases. CDR3 length equals 12 residues. CDR3 nucleotides: TGTGCCAGCAGCATCTCCGGGGGTGAGCAGTTCTTC. Encoded protein: CASSISGGEQFF.

CDR3 DNA sequence: TGCGCCAGCAGCCTAGGGACTAGCGGACCCTACAATGAGCAGTTCTTC. As protein: CASSLGTSGPYNEQFF. The chain links TRBV4-3 to TRBJ2-1; 11 nucleotides match TRBD2. After removal of 4 bases from V and 2 bases from J, the junction contained 4 bases not matched to a gene. The CDR3 extends over 16 amino acids. Germline V gene data show CDR1 as LGHNA and CDR2 as YSLEER.

The table lists this clonotype with a few counts. The chain is built from TRBV6-1 and TRBJ2-7; 7 bases map to TRBD2. Germline values: CDR1 MNHNS, CDR2 SASEGT. With V trimmed by 2 bases and J by 4 bases, 14 bases remained unmatched. This CDR3 region has 17 residues. The CDR3 here is CASSEMELAASIYEQYF. The CDR3 nucleotides are TGTGCCAGCAGTGAAATGGAGCTAGCGGCCTCGATTTACGAGCAGTACTTC.

This clonotype was detected a few times. This chain uses TRBV19 with TRBJ2-1, with D uncertain. CDR1 and CDR2 from the germline V gene are LNHDA and SQIVND (reference sequence). V gave up 4 bases and J gave up 0 bases, with 10 bases separating them. This CDR3 region has 15 residues. CDR3 DNA: TGTGCCAGTAGTAGCGCTTCGGGCTCCTACAATGAGCAGTTCTTC. Amino acid sequence: CASSSASGSYNEQFF.

This clonotype showed up just a few times. The rearrangement joins TRBV6-1 to TRBJ2-1; 9 bases map to TRBD2. This CDR3 spans 17 amino acids. Germline CDR1 reads MNHNS; CDR2 reads SASEGT. V shed 6 bases, J shed 4 bases, and the junction held 13 bases outside the gene matches. This CDR3 is CASRFNSGGVRYNEQFF. The CDR3 nucleotides read TGTGCCAGCAGATTTAATAGCGGGGGTGTACGTTACAATGAGCAGTTCTTC.

This clonotype has a single count. V usage is TRBV6-6 and J usage is TRBJ2-7; TRBD1 might be the D (5 bases). Per germline, CDR1 MNHNY and CDR2 SVGAGI (reference sequence). The CDR3 is made up of 14 amino acids. V lost 4 bases and J 4 bases, leaving 14 bases between the germline ends. DNA for the CDR3: TGTGCCAGCAGTTCTAGTTGGGGCTCGTACGAGCAGTACTTC. Its translation is CASSSSWGSYEQYF.

This chain connects TRBV6-1 to TRBJ1-5, with 7 bases that match TRBD1. CDR3 length equals 12 residues. Per the germline V gene, CDR1 is MNHNS and CDR2 is SASEGT. V shed 8 bases, J shed 6 bases, and the junction held 4 bases outside the gene matches. This CDR3 is CASGTGAQPQHF. In DNA, the CDR3 is TGTGCCAGCGGCACAGGGGCTCAGCCCCAGCATTTT.

This clonotype was detected ten times or more. The CDR3 bases are TGTGCCAGCAGCTATACAAACACTGAAGCTTTCTTT. Protein product: CASSYTNTEAFF. This chain uses TRBV7-2 with TRBJ1-1; no clear D. The germline V gene has CDR1 SGHTA and CDR2 FQGNSA. Trimming stripped 4 bases from V and 2 bases from J, with 5 bases between. The CDR3 has 12 amino acids.

The table lists this clonotype with a few counts. The chain uses TRBV7-9 and TRBJ1-2; weak D call: TRBD1 (5 bases). Deletions cut 2 bases from V and 1 base from J, with 11 bases between. This CDR3 is built from 15 residues. Germline values: CDR1 SEHNR, CDR2 FQNEAQ (reference sequence). The CDR3 bases are TGTGCCAGCAGCTTATTTCGGGGGGTTAACTATGGCTACACCTTC. It yields the protein CASSLFRGVNYGYTF.